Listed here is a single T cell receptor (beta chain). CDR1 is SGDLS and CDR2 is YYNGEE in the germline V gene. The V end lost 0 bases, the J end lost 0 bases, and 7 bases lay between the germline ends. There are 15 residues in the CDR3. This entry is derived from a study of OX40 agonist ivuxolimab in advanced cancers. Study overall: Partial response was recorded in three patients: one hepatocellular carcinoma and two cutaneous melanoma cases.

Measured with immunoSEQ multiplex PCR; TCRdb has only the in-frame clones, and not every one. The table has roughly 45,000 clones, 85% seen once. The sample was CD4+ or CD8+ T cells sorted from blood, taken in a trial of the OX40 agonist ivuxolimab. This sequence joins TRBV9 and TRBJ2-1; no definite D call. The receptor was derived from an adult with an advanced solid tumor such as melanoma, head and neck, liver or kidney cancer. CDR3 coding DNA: TGTGCCAGCAGCGTAGAAGGGCGCTCCTACAATGAGCAGTTCTTC. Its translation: CASSVEGRSYNEQFF.